This entry is about one TCR beta chain. This clone's antigen is unknown. No qualities accompany the bases; no much larger clone lies one base away. TCR beta CDR3 regions were amplified from RNA transcripts. The TCR CDR3 was subjected to a first round of RT-PCR using the HTBI primer set and the Qiagen OneStep RT-PCR kit. The libraries were constructed in a second round of multiplex PCR and then size-selected and purified. The libraries were sequenced on an Illumina HiSeq2000 using paired-end 100 bp reads. The authors processed their data as follows. Raw data were processed with SOAPnuke, discarding reads with adapters, uncalled bases, mean Phred below 15, or no exact constant-primer or identifier match. COPE v1.2.5 was used to merge the high-quality paired reads, and each unique nucleotide sequence was defined as a clonotype. MiTCR v1.1 was used to align clonotypes to the IMGT TRBV, TRBD and TRBJ reference segments. The analysis included only V-J combinations with a frequency above 0.0001, which together covered over 98% of the repertoires. The TCS score was defined as the ratio of F50 (clonal expansion) to E x V (chaos), calculated using BLOSUM62-based TCRdist between CDR3 peptides within each V-J. Welch's t-statistics and random forest reduced 450 to 600 V-J features to roughly 13, which were used in a naive Bayes classifier (R e1071). Using fastp trimming at Q25 and MiXCR clonotype assembly, TCRdb reanalyzed the public sequencing data and kept in-frame beta chains. Every entry covers one CDR3 protein and lists the most common genes and DNA from its rows. These V and J calls are TCRdb output, not the study's own analysis. The sample contains about 510,000 distinct CDR3 sequences, 12% to 15% of them found a single time. Around 14% of the sample is in the top ten clones.

The CDR3 spans 16 residues, from the cysteine through the phenylalanine. Only the CDR3 portion is preserved as DNA: 48 bases, with reading frame beginning at the first base. CDR1 and CDR2 (SGDLS, YYNGEE) derive from the germline V gene. Between the V and J ends, shortened by 2 bases and 0 bases respectively, the junction contains 13 bases. Stable Graves' hyperthyroidism was defined as the absence of progression to ophthalmopathy over 18 months of follow-up. Hyperthyroidism patients were newly diagnosed, had a disease duration of under 2 months, and were aged 18 to 65 years. Patients with uncontrolled infections, other autoimmune diseases, pregnancy or lactation were excluded. Diagnoses were based on clinical symptoms, serum thyroxine and TRAb, thyroid ultrasound and orbital computed tomography. PBMCs were isolated from approximately 10 ml of fresh peripheral blood by Ficoll-Paque density gradient centrifugation. Total RNA was extracted using Trizol reagent, and RNA quality was assessed on an Agilent 2100 Bioanalyzer.

The entry originates in a study of T cells in Graves' hyperthyroidism and ophthalmopathy (dated by TCRdb to between 2017 and 2020). Background on the whole study: Peripheral blood was sampled at the time of initial diagnosis, prior to any treatment. TCR V-J signatures able to tell the groups apart were searched for in a discovery cohort of about a hundred patients, of whom more than 40 had Graves' ophthalmopathy and around 58 had stable Graves' hyperthyroidism. Whether ophthalmopathy could be predicted prospectively was tested in an independent validation cohort made up of roughly 19 hyperthyroidism patients plus 17 patients who later progressed to ophthalmopathy. The 100 or so discovery patients were divided at random into training and test sets in a 7:3 ratio. In over five Graves' hyperthyroidism patients, the study also compared T-cell repertoires from thyroid tissue with T-cell repertoires from blood. After sampling, hyperthyroidism patients received methimazole starting at 30 mg daily, and ophthalmopathy patients received high-dose intravenous methylprednisolone. TCR Vbeta CDR3 sequencing of around 130 peripheral blood samples (roughly 43 ophthalmopathy, about 75 hyperthyroidism and about 17 progressor patients) is reported in the paper. Findings and caveats that apply to the study as a whole: A model built on a 13 V-J signature distinguished ophthalmopathy from stable hyperthyroidism, reaching over 85% sensitivity and approximately 81% specificity in cross-validation and 80%/75% in testing. In validation, progression to ophthalmopathy was predicted by the model with roughly 71% sensitivity and 72.22% specificity, a median of 6.5 months before onset. Sample size was not statistically predetermined, and investigators were not blinded to group allocation. Blood samples also contained most of the expanded thyroid clonotypes (frequency above 0.001), which suggests that blood repertoires may reflect thyroid immune responses.

The origin of this receptor is a woman aged 40 to 50 with Graves' hyperthyroidism. The V gene is TRBV9 and the J gene is TRBJ2-3; the best D guess is TRBD2, with 6 bases matching. The sequenced sample consisted of blood. The CDR3 protein: CASSVGGRISTDTQYF. The bases read TGTGCCAGCAGCGTTGGAGGGCGTATAAGCACAGATACGCAGTATTTT.